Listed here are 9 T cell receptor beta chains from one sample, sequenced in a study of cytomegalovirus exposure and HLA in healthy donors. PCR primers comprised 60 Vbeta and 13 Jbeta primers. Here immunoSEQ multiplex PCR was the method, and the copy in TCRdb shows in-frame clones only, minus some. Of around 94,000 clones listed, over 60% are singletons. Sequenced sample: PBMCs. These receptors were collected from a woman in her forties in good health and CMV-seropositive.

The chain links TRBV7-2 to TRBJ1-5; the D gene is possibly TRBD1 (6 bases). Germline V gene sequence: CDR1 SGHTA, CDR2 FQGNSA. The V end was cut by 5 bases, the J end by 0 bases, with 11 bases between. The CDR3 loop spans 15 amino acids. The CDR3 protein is CASSRDTNSNQPQHF. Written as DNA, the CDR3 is TGTGCCAGCAGCCGGGACACTAATAGCAATCAGCCCCAGCATTTT.

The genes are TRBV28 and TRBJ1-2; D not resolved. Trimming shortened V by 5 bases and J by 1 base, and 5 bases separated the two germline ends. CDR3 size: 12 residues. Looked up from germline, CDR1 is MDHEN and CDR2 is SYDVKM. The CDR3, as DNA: TGTGCCAGCAGTGCGAGTAACTATGGCTACACCTTC. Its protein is CASSASNYGYTF.

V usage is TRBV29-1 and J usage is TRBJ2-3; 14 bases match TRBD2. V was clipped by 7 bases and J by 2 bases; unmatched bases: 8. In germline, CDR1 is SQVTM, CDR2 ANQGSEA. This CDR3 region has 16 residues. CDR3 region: CSANRLAGGSTDTQYF. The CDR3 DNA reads TGCAGCGCCAACCGACTAGCGGGAGGGTCCACAGATACGCAGTATTTT.

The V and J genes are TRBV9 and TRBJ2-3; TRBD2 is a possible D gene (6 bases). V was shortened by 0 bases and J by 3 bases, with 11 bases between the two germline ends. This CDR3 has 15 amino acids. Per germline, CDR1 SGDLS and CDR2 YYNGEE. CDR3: CASSVVGLATDTQYF. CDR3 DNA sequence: TGTGCCAGCAGCGTAGTGGGACTGGCTACAGATACGCAGTATTTT.

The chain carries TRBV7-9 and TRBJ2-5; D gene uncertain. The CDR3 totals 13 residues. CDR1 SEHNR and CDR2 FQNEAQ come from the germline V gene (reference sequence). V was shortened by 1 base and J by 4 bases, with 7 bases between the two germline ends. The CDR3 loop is CASSLVQRETQYF. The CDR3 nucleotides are TGTGCCAGCAGCTTAGTACAGAGAGAGACCCAGTACTTC. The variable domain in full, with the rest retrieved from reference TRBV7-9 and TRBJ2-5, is DTGVSQNPRHKITKRGQNVTFRCDPISEHNRLYWYRQTLGQGPEFLTYFQNEAQLEKSRLLSDRFSAERPKGSFSTLEIQRTEQGDSAMYLCASSLVQRETQYFGPGTRLLVL.

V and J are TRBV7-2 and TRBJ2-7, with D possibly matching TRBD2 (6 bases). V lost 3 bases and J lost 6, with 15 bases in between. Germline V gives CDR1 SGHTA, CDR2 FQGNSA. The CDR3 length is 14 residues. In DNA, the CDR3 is TGTGCCAGCAGCTTCGCGGGAACACCCCTCGAGCAGTACTTC. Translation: CASSFAGTPLEQYF.

The CDR3 sequence is CASSGTGTGGKETQYF. DNA for the CDR3: TGTGCCAGCTCCGGGACCGGGACAGGGGGCAAGGAGACCCAGTACTTC. The chain uses TRBV18 and TRBJ2-5; 12 positions match TRBD1. This CDR3 is 16 amino acids long. The V gene's germline CDR1 is KGHSH and CDR2 LQKENI. The ends lost 6 bases at V and 5 bases at J; junction bases unmatched: 10. The full variable domain, with the rest looked up from reference TRBV18 and TRBJ2-5, is NAGVMQNPRHLVRRRGQEARLRCSPMKGHSHVYWYRQLPEEGLKFMVYLQKENIIDESGMPKERFSAEFPKEGPSILRIQQVVRGDSAAYFCASSGTGTGGKETQYFGPGTRLLVL.

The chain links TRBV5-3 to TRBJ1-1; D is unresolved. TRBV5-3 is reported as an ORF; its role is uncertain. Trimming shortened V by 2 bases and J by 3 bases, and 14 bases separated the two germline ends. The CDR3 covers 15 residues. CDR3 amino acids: CARSFIESGYTEAFF. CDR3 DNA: TGTGCCAGAAGCTTTATTGAGTCTGGTTACACTGAAGCTTTCTTT.

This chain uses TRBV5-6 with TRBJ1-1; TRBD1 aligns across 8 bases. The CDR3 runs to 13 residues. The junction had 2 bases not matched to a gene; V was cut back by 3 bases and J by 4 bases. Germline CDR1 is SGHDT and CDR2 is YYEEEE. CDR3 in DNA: TGTGCCAGCAGCTCTGACAGGGGCACTGAAGCTTTCTTT. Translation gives CASSSDRGTEAFF.